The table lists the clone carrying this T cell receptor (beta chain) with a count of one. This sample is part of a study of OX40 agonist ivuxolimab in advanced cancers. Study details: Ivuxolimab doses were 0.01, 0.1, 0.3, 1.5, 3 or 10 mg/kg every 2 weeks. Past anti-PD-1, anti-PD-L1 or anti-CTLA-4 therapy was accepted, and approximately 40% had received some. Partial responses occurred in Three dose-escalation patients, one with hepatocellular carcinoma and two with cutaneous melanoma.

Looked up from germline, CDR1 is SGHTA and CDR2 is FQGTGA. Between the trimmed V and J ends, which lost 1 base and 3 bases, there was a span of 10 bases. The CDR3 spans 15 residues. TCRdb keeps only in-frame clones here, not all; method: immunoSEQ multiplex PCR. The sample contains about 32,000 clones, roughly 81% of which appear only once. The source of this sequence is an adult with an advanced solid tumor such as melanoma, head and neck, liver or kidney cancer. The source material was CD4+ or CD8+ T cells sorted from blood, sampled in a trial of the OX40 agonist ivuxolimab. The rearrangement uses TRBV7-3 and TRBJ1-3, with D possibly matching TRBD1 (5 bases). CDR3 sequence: CASSLMGGRGNTIYF. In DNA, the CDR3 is TGTGCCAGCAGCTTAATGGGGGGTCGTGGAAACACCATATATTTT.